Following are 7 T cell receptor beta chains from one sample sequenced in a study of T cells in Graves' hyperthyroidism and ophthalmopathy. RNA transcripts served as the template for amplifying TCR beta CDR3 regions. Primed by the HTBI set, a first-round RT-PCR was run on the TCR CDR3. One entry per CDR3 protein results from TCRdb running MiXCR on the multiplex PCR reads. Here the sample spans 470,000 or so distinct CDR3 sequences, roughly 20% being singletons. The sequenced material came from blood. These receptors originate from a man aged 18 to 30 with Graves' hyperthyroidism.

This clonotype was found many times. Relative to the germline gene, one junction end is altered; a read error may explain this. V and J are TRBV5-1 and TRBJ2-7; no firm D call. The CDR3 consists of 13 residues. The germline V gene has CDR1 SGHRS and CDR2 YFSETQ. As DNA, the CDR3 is TGTGCCAGCAGCTTATCCCCGGGCTACGAGCAGTACTTC. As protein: CASSLSPGYEQYF.

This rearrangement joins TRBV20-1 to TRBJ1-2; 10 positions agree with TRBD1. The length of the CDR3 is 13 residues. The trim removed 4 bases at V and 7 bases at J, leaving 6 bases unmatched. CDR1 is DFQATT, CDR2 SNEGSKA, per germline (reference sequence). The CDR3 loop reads CSAIGGTGVGYTF. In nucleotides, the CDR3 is TGCAGTGCTATCGGCGGGACAGGGGTTGGCTACACCTTC.

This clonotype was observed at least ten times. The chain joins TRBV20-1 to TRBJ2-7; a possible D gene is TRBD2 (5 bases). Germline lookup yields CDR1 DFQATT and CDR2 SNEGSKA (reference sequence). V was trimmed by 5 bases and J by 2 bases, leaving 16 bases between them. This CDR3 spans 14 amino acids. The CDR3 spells CSASLSGEPYEQYF. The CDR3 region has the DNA TGCAGTGCTTCCTTGAGTGGGGAGCCCTACGAGCAGTACTTC.

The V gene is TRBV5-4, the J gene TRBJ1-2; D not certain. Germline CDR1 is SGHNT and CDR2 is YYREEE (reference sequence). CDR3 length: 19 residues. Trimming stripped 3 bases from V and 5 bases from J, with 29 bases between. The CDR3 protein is CASSSFDPRTNFNPYGYTF. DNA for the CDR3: TGTGCCAGCAGCTCTTTTGACCCCCGGACCAACTTCAATCCTTATGGCTACACCTTC.

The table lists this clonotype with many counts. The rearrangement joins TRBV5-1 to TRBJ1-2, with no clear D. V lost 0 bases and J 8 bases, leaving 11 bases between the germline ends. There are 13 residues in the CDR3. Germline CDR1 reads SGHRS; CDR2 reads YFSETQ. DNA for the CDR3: TGCGCCAGCAGCTTGGAAGGAGGGAGCGGCTACACCTTC. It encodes CASSLEGGSGYTF. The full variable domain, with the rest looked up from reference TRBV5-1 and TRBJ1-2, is KAGVTQTPRYLIKTRGQQVTLSCSPISGHRSVSWYQQTPGQGLQFLFEYFSETQRNKGNFPGRFSGRQFSNSRSEMNVSTLELGDSALYLCASSLEGGSGYTFGSGTRLTVV.

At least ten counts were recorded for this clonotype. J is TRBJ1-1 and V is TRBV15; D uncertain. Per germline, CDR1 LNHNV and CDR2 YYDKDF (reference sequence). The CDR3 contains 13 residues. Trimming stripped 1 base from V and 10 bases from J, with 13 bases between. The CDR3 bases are TGTGCCACCAGCAGAGGGGTAAATCTAGGAGCTTTCTTT. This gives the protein CATSRGVNLGAFF.

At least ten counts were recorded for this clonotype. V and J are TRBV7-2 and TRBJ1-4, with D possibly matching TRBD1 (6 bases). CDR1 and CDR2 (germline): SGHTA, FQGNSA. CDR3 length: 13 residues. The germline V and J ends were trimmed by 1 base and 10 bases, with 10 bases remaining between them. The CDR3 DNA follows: TGTGCCAGCAGCTTAGTACAGGGCGCAAAACTGTTTTTT. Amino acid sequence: CASSLVQGAKLFF.